This T cell receptor beta chain was sequenced during a study of blood T cell repertoires in COVID-19. Study overall: Nucleic acid was either cDNA or gDNA, and it came from T cells, B-cell-depleted T cells, or PBMCs.

The protocol was immunoSEQ multiplex PCR, while the TCRdb copy is restricted to in-frame clones and leaves out a portion. Among about 330,000 clones listed, roughly 90% were seen once. The length of the CDR3 is 14 residues. Germline CDR1 is LNHDA and CDR2 is SQIVND (reference sequence). V lost 3 bases and J lost 9; bases outside the gene matches: 3. The genes are TRBV19 and TRBJ2-1; 12 bases align to TRBD2. The sequenced sample was PBMCs or T cells enriched from blood (not recorded which). The TCR comes from a woman aged 30 to 39 who had recovered from COVID-19. CDR3 DNA sequence: TGTGCCAGTAGTATCCTAGCGGGGGGGCTTGAGCAGTTCTTC. Translation gives CASSILAGGLEQFF.